These 27 T cell receptor beta chains originate from one sample sequenced in a study of beta chain features in type 1 diabetes. Every isolated RNA sample was fully reverse transcribed, so sequencing captured expressed TCRB transcripts. Repertoires were generated with immunoSEQ multiplex PCR, while TCRdb's copy carries only in-frame clones and drops some. Of hundreds of thousands of clones in the sample, 14% were seen once. Material for sequencing was central memory CD4+ T cells from blood. The receptor source for this set is a man aged 25 to 40 in good health.

This chain joins TRBV6-5 and TRBJ2-5; 7 bases match TRBD2. Looked up from germline, CDR1 is MNHEY and CDR2 is SVGAGI. V was clipped by 7 bases and J by 2 bases; unmatched bases: 4. The CDR3 spans 13 residues. In nucleotides, the CDR3 is TGTGCCAGCAAGAGCGGGAATCAAGAGACCCAGTACTTC. This translates into CASKSGNQETQYF.

The chain uses TRBV15 and TRBJ1-5, with unresolved D. The V end was cut by 9 bases, the J end by 0 bases, with 9 bases between. CDR3 length equals 13 residues. The germline CDR1 and CDR2 sequences are LNHNV and YYDKDF (reference sequence). CDR3: CATSEISNQPQHF. CDR3 sequence (DNA): TGTGCCACGAGTGAGATTAGCAATCAGCCCCAGCATTTT.

This clone was picked up a small number of times. The CDR3 here is CASSQTHGSGYTF. The DNA of the CDR3 is TGCGCCAGCAGCCAGACCCATGGGTCTGGCTACACCTTC. The chain links TRBV4-3 to TRBJ1-2; the D is unclear. The CDR3 is made up of 13 amino acids. Trimming removed 3 bases from V and 7 bases from J, with 12 bases in between. The V gene's germline CDR1 is LGHNA and CDR2 YSLEER.

This chain connects TRBV19 to TRBJ1-2, with D hard to call. The CDR3 is 15 residues long. The germline CDR1 and CDR2 sequences are LNHDA and SQIVND (reference sequence). V was shortened by 3 bases and J by 3 bases, with 14 bases between the two germline ends. CDR3 bases: TGTGCCAGTAGTATCGGCACGGTGGGGTACTATGGCTACACCTTC. Protein: CASSIGTVGYYGYTF.

Many counts were recorded for this clone. The V and J genes are TRBV5-4 and TRBJ2-7; D not certain. Trimming left V 4 bases short and J 2 bases short, with 10 bases between. Germline lookup yields CDR1 SGHNT and CDR2 YYREEE (reference sequence). The CDR3 is made up of 13 amino acids. The CDR3 nucleotides are TGTGCCAGCAGCCCGATAGGCGCCTACGAGCAGTACTTC. Translation gives CASSPIGAYEQYF.

The V gene is TRBV2, the J gene TRBJ2-5, with D unresolved. The CDR3 runs to 12 residues. V was trimmed by 4 bases and J by 4 bases, leaving 7 bases between them. The germline gives CDR1 SNHLY, CDR2 FYNNEI. This CDR3 is CASSVKRETQYF. The CDR3 nucleotides are TGTGCCAGCAGTGTAAAAAGAGAGACCCAGTACTTC. The entire variable domain, with the rest obtained from reference TRBV2 and TRBJ2-5, is as follows: EPEVTQTPSHQVTQMGQEVILRCVPISNHLYFYWYRQILGQKVEFLVSFYNNEISEKSEIFDDQFSVERPDGSNFTLKIRSTKLEDSAMYFCASSVKRETQYFGPGTRLLVL.

The chain joins TRBV6-5 to TRBJ2-2; D may be TRBD1 (5 bases). Trimming pared 2 bases from V and 1 base from J, leaving 11 bases between. There are 16 residues in the CDR3. Germline loops: CDR1 MNHEY, CDR2 SVGAGI. CDR3 in DNA: TGTGCCAGCAGTTACCTACCAGGACAGAACACCGGGGAGCTGTTTTTT. Translation: CASSYLPGQNTGELFF.

The chain joins TRBV6-5 to TRBJ2-3, with D possibly being TRBD1 or TRBD2 (6 bases each). CDR3 length: 14 residues. Trimming removed 1 base from V and 4 bases from J, with 9 bases in between. Germline loops: CDR1 MNHEY, CDR2 SVGAGI. CDR3 amino acids: CASSYFGGADTQYF. The CDR3 DNA reads as TGTGCCAGCAGTTACTTCGGGGGCGCAGATACGCAGTATTTT.

This clone turned up a few times. The rearrangement joins TRBV5-4 to TRBJ1-2; 7 bases map to TRBD1. V gave up 4 bases and J gave up 7 bases; unmatched junction bases: 13. This CDR3 spans 15 amino acids. The germline CDR1 and CDR2 sequences are SGHNT and YYREEE (reference sequence). CDR3 sequence reads: CASSPPTGRSSGYTF. The CDR3 DNA reads as TGTGCCAGCAGCCCCCCGACAGGGCGATCCAGTGGCTACACCTTC.

The sample holds many counts of this clone. The same CDR3 is also encoded by other DNA sequences in this sample. The genes are TRBV4-2 and TRBJ2-5, with 7 bases fitting TRBD2. Losses at the gene ends were 0 bases for V and 5 bases for J; bases not matched to a gene: 0. Germline loops: CDR1 LGHNA, CDR2 YNFKEQ. The CDR3 has 13 amino acids. The CDR3: CASSQEGGETQYF. Here the CDR3 DNA reads TGTGCCAGCAGCCAAGAGGGGGGGGAGACCCAGTACTTC.

The gene calls are TRBV5-6 and TRBJ1-5; 11 bases are shared with TRBD1. The CDR3 loop spans 15 amino acids. Germline CDR1 reads SGHDT; CDR2 reads YYEEEE. Germline trimming cut 4 bases from V and 6 bases from J; bases unmatched to any gene: 6. CDR3 residues: CASSQGQGAVQPQHF. The CDR3 DNA is TGTGCCAGCAGCCAAGGACAGGGGGCGGTTCAGCCCCAGCATTTT.

V is TRBV6-1 and J is TRBJ2-5; 7 bases align to TRBD1. The V gene end was trimmed by 5 bases and the J gene end by 9 bases; junction bases not matched to a gene: 12. The CDR3 covers 14 residues. Looked up from germline, CDR1 is MNHNS and CDR2 is SASEGT. CDR3 region: CASSKQGRGAAQYF. In DNA form, the CDR3 reads TGTGCCAGCAGTAAACAGGGGCGAGGGGCGGCCCAGTACTTC.

Many counts were recorded for this clone. This chain connects TRBV14 to TRBJ2-1; D ambiguous. The V and J ends lost 3 bases and 0 bases respectively, with 12 bases between them. This CDR3 contains 16 residues. CDR1 is SGHDN and CDR2 is FVKESK in the germline V gene. CDR3 amino acids: CASSQRHRSSYNEQFF. Here the CDR3 DNA reads TGTGCCAGCAGCCAGAGGCACAGAAGCTCCTACAATGAGCAGTTCTTC.

The V gene is TRBV30, the J gene TRBJ2-5; 7 nucleotides match TRBD1. V lost 3 bases and J lost 5; bases outside the gene matches: 6. Per the germline V gene, CDR1 is GTSNPN and CDR2 is SVGIG (reference sequence). The CDR3 consists of 13 residues. CDR3 loop: CAWRQGKSETQYF. The CDR3 DNA reads TGTGCCTGGAGACAGGGGAAATCGGAGACCCAGTACTTC.

The sample holds a few counts of this clone. J is TRBJ1-5 and V is TRBV30, with D uncertain. The CDR3 spans 13 residues. Trimming took 1 base from V and 1 from J, leaving 5 bases between them. Germline CDR1 is GTSNPN and CDR2 is SVGIG (reference sequence). The CDR3 here is CAWSEKSNQPQHF. The CDR3 DNA sequence: TGTGCCTGGAGTGAAAAAAGCAATCAGCCCCAGCATTTT.

The sample holds a few counts of this clone. A junction boundary mismatches the germline segment, possibly from a read error. The chain combines TRBV29-1 with TRBJ2-1, with a weak D call TRBD2 (5 bases). The CDR3 sequence is 15 residues long. The germline V gene encodes CDR1 SQVTM and CDR2 ANQGSEA. The CDR3 loop is CSVASGSLAGNQQFF. CDR3 nucleotides: TGCAGCGTTGCGAGCGGCAGCCTGGCGGGCAATCAGCAGTTCTTC.

This clone has more than one count but fewer than ten. This chain links TRBV5-1 with TRBJ1-3, with D maybe TRBD1 (5 bases). Trimming left V 0 bases short and J 9 bases short, with 13 bases between. From germline, CDR1 is SGHRS and CDR2 YFSETQ. This CDR3 comprises 14 residues. CDR3: CASSLDDGGVTIYF. In DNA, the CDR3 is TGCGCCAGCAGCTTGGATGACGGGGGAGTCACCATATATTTT.

This clone occurred many times. This chain joins TRBV5-1 and TRBJ1-1; D ambiguous. Germline V gene data show CDR1 as SGHRS and CDR2 as YFSETQ. The germline V and J ends were trimmed by 2 bases and 0 bases, with 5 bases remaining between them. This CDR3 contains 13 residues. The CDR3 is CASSFQMNTEAFF. In nucleotides, the CDR3 is TGCGCCAGCAGCTTTCAAATGAACACTGAAGCTTTCTTT.

J is TRBJ2-2 and V is TRBV7-3; weak D call: TRBD1 (5 bases). Trimming cost V 5 bases and J 4 bases, with 11 bases left between them. Germline V CDR1 and CDR2: SGHTA, FQGTGA. The CDR3 covers 14 residues. The CDR3 here is CASSPPGATGELFF. The CDR3 DNA sequence: TGTGCCAGCAGCCCCCCTGGGGCCACCGGGGAGCTGTTTTTT.

Only a few counts were recorded for this clone. V and J are TRBV5-1 and TRBJ1-2, with TRBD1 identical over 7 bases. V was pared by 4 bases and J by 7 bases, with 10 bases of the junction left unmatched. CDR1 and CDR2 (germline): SGHRS, YFSETQ. The CDR3 loop spans 14 amino acids. CDR3 bases: TGCGCCAGCAGCCCCAGGGACAGAACGTTTGGCTACACCTTC. It translates to CASSPRDRTFGYTF.

The J gene is TRBJ2-5, the V gene TRBV29-1; TRBD1 matches at 7 bases. Germline V gene sequence: CDR1 SQVTM, CDR2 ANQGSEA. The CDR3 has 13 residues. V lost 3 bases to trimming and J lost 4 bases; unmatched junction nucleotides: 5. The DNA of the CDR3 is TGCAGCGTTGAGCAGGGGGTGGGAGAGACCCAGTACTTC. This codes for CSVEQGVGETQYF.

There are many counts of this clone. V usage is TRBV11-3 and J usage is TRBJ1-1; maybe TRBD1 (6 bases). Germline CDR1 and CDR2: SGHNT and YENEEA. V was clipped by 3 bases and J by 5 bases, with 16 bases between them. The CDR3 spans 15 residues. CDR3 sequence reads: CASSLGWRGGTEAFF. CDR3 DNA: TGTGCCAGCAGCTTGGGCTGGAGGGGGGGGACTGAAGCTTTCTTT.

The chain has TRBV9 and TRBJ2-3, with D possibly being TRBD1 (7 bases). The CDR3 spans 17 residues. V was cut by 4 bases and J by 4 bases, with 22 bases left in between. The V gene's germline CDR1 is SGDLS and CDR2 YYNGEE. CDR3 protein: CASSPHPDRRGADTQYF. CDR3 coding DNA: TGTGCCAGCAGCCCCCACCCGGACAGGAGGGGGGCAGATACGCAGTATTTT.

As to this clone: The germline gene is not matched at one end of the junction; a read error may be the cause. Other DNA sequences within the sample encode an identical CDR3. V is TRBV5-4 and J is TRBJ2-3, with 9 bases matching TRBD2. The CDR3 length is 16 residues. Germline CDR1 and CDR2: SGHNT and YYREEE (reference sequence). CDR3 DNA: TGCGCCAGCAGCCAAGTGACTAGCGGAAGGACAGATACGCAGTATTTT. Its protein is CASSQVTSGRTDTQYF.

The chain uses TRBV6-1 and TRBJ1-4, with D perhaps matching TRBD1 (6 bases). V was shortened by 6 bases and J by 11 bases, with 22 bases between the two germline ends. CDR1 and CDR2 (germline): MNHNS, SASEGT. This CDR3 spans 15 amino acids. As DNA, the CDR3 is TGTGCCAGCAGCTCTACCCGGACAGTCCGAGCGAAACTGTTTTTT. It is translated as CASSSTRTVRAKLFF.

This clone was detected a few times. The chain links TRBV11-2 to TRBJ1-5, with 11 bases that match TRBD1. The V gene end was trimmed by 3 bases and the J gene end by 6 bases; junction bases not matched to a gene: 4. This CDR3 has 15 amino acids. Germline CDR1 and CDR2: SGHAT and FQNNGV. The CDR3 reads CASSFYGTGGQPQHF. Written as DNA, the CDR3 is TGTGCCAGCAGCTTCTACGGGACAGGGGGTCAGCCCCAGCATTTT.

This clone was detected many times. The J gene is TRBJ2-6, the V gene TRBV11-2; the D call may be TRBD1 or TRBD2 (5 bases each). Germline CDR1 is SGHAT and CDR2 is FQNNGV. This CDR3 spans 16 amino acids. The germline V and J ends were trimmed by 6 bases and 0 bases, with 12 bases remaining between them. CDR3 sequence: CASRGDTVSGANVLTF. For the CDR3, the DNA is TGTGCCAGCAGGGGGGATACGGTCTCTGGGGCCAACGTCCTGACTTTC.